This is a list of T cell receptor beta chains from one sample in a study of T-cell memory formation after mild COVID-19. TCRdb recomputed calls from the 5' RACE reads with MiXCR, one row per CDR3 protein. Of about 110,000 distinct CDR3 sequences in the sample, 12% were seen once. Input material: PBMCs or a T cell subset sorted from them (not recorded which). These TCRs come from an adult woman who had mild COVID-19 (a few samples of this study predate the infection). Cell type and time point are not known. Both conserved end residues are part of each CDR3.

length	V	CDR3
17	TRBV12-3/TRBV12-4	CASSPSSLAGGTDTQYF
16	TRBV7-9	CASRSKQGSHQETQYF
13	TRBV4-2	CASNPSGGYGYTF
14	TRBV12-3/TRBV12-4	CASSLAVGLYEQYF
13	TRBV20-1	CSARDEGFFGYTF
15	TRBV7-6	CASSPGQDGTDTQYF
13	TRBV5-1	CASSQGYSYEQYF
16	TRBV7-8	CASSFASGRASYEQYF
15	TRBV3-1	CASALSGGDGDEQFF
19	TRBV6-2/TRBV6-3	CASSYPAQGQGTTTYEQYF
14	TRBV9	CASSVGKGKDTQYF
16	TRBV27	CASSFSGVRPYNEQFF
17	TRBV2	CASSEALGGGSTDTQYF
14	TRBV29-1	CSVEDPTGGTEAFF
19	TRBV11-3	CASRQEQGPTGRGSYEQYF
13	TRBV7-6	CASSSLADYEQYF
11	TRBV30	CAWSVQHEQYF
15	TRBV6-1	CASSTLRLAVYEQYF
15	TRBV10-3	CAISERGQYQETQYF
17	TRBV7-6	CASSLGDLQGHNSPLHF
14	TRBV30	CAWSALGGLETQYF
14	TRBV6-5	CASSLLRGRGEQFF